The 22 T cell receptor beta chains below all came from one sample that was sequenced in a study of blood T cell repertoires in COVID-19. Sequencing was performed with immunoSEQ multiplex PCR; in TCRdb, only in-frame clones are kept and a portion is missing. The sample records roughly 340,000 clones, roughly nine tenths being singletons. Sequenced input: PBMCs or T cells enriched from blood (not recorded which). The receptors were sampled from a man younger than 30 who had recovered from COVID-19.

The V gene is TRBV4-1, the J gene TRBJ2-2; 8 bases fit TRBD2. V lost 4 bases and J lost 5; bases outside the gene matches: 12. The CDR3 has 17 residues. Germline V gene data show CDR1 as MGHRA and CDR2 as YSYEKL. CDR3 region: CASSRGVRPSGTGELFF. The CDR3, as DNA: TGCGCCAGCAGCCGGGGAGTTCGGCCTAGCGGGACCGGGGAGCTGTTTTTT.

This chain connects TRBV7-3 to TRBJ1-1; tentatively, D is TRBD1 (5 bases). The CDR3 length is 13 residues. Germline V gene lookup returns CDR1 SGHTA and CDR2 FQGTGA. Trimming cost V 5 bases and J 1 base, with 8 bases left between them. In DNA, the CDR3 is TGTGCCAGCAGCCCCGGACAGAACACTGAAGCTTTCTTT. As protein: CASSPGQNTEAFF.

The chain is built from TRBV19 and TRBJ1-3; D is perhaps TRBD1 (6 bases). Germline CDR1 and CDR2: LNHDA and SQIVND (reference sequence). CDR3 length: 14 residues. Trimming left V 6 bases short and J 2 bases short, with 11 bases between. DNA for the CDR3: TGTGCCAGTAGATCAGGGGCCGCTGGAAACACCATATATTTT. Translation: CASRSGAAGNTIYF.

This clone came up a few times. The gene calls are TRBV7-9 and TRBJ1-6; the D gene is possibly TRBD1 (5 bases). The CDR3 runs 13 residues. Trimming pared 1 base from V and 10 bases from J, leaving 8 bases between. Per germline, CDR1 SEHNR and CDR2 FQNEAQ (reference sequence). CDR3 in amino acids: CASSLEGKSPLHF. As DNA, the CDR3 is TGTGCCAGCAGCTTAGAGGGGAAGTCACCCCTCCACTTT.

The chain is built from TRBV5-4 and TRBJ2-7; 11 bases match TRBD2. CDR1 SGHNT and CDR2 YYREEE come from the germline V gene (reference sequence). The junction had 5 bases not matched to a gene; V was cut back by 3 bases and J by 0 bases. CDR3 length: 16 amino acids. In DNA form, the CDR3 reads TGTGCCAGCAGCTCTGGGACTAGCGGCCCCTCCTACGAGCAGTACTTC. It codes for CASSSGTSGPSYEQYF.

The chain joins TRBV12-3 or TRBV12-4 to TRBJ2-2, with D possibly TRBD1 on 5 matching bases. The CDR3 loop spans 13 amino acids. V dropped 3 bases and J dropped 4 bases, with 6 bases sitting between them. CDR3 amino acids: CASSFRGTGELFF. For the CDR3, the DNA is TGTGCCAGCAGTTTTAGGGGCACCGGGGAGCTGTTTTTT.

The chain combines TRBV6-5 with TRBJ2-7; 10 bases fit TRBD1. Germline loops: CDR1 MNHEY, CDR2 SVGAGI. This CDR3 contains 15 residues. V was clipped by 2 bases and J by 3 bases; unmatched bases: 4. Here the CDR3 DNA reads TGTGCCAGCAGTTACCAGAGGGACAGGGGCTACGAGCAGTACTTC. Its protein product is CASSYQRDRGYEQYF.

The chain uses TRBV7-9 and TRBJ2-1; D perhaps matches TRBD1 (6 bases). Per the germline V gene, CDR1 is SEHNR and CDR2 is FQNEAQ (reference sequence). The length of the CDR3 is 15 residues. V lost 5 bases and J lost 6, with 17 bases in between. CDR3: CASSEGQGSLNEQFF. The CDR3 DNA is TGTGCCAGCAGCGAGGGCCAGGGGTCTCTCAATGAGCAGTTCTTC.

The chain links TRBV4-1 to TRBJ1-6; possibly TRBD1 for D (5 bases). The CDR3 runs 17 residues. V was clipped by 0 bases and J by 0 bases, with 9 bases between them. CDR1 is MGHRA and CDR2 is YSYEKL in the germline V gene. The CDR3 here is CASSQEEGSSYNSPLHF. CDR3 in DNA: TGCGCCAGCAGCCAAGAGGAGGGGAGCTCCTATAATTCACCCCTCCACTTT.

Concerning this clone itself: The sample has other DNA sequences that encode this CDR3 too. This chain uses TRBV3-1 (or the pseudogene TRBV3-2) with TRBJ2-3, with D hard to call. CDR1 is LGHDT and CDR2 is YNNKEL in the germline V gene (reference sequence). V shed 0 bases and J shed 0 bases, with 7 bases lying between them. This CDR3 has 15 amino acids. CDR3 bases: TGTGCCAGCAGCCAAGACGGTGTTAGCACAGATACGCAGTATTTT. As protein: CASSQDGVSTDTQYF.

In nucleotides, the CDR3 is TGTGCCAGCAGTCCACGTTCGGGACAGCCTAAACTTGCAACTAATGAAAAACTGTTTTTT. It yields the protein CASSPRSGQPKLATNEKLFF. This chain uses TRBV6-6 with TRBJ1-4; 7 bases are a match to TRBD1. The V and J ends lost 5 bases and 0 bases, in that order; junction bases with no gene match: 18. This CDR3 has 20 amino acids. The germline V gene encodes CDR1 MNHNY and CDR2 SVGAGI (reference sequence).

V gene TRBV7-2 combines with J gene TRBJ1-2; D gene uncertain. Germline V gene lookup returns CDR1 SGHTA and CDR2 FQGNSA. The CDR3 contains 13 residues. Trimming removed 2 bases from V and 4 bases from J, with 8 bases in between. CDR3 loop: CASSLSPGYGYTF. The CDR3 DNA reads as TGTGCCAGCAGCTTATCTCCGGGCTATGGCTACACCTTC.

CDR3 nucleotide sequence: TGTGCCAGCAGTCTCGGGTCCGTCCTCACCTACAATGAGCAGTTCTTC. Its protein is CASSLGSVLTYNEQFF. The V and J genes are TRBV28 and TRBJ2-1; D remains ambiguous. The V end was cut by 5 bases, the J end by 2 bases, with 16 bases between. This CDR3 contains 16 residues. The germline CDR1 and CDR2 sequences are MDHEN and SYDVKM.

The V call is TRBV7-6, the J call TRBJ1-1, with 9 bases fitting TRBD1. Per the germline V gene, CDR1 is SGHVS and CDR2 is FNYEAQ. The CDR3 runs 14 residues. V shed 5 bases and J 7 bases; nucleotides not matched to a gene: 8. The CDR3 loop reads CASSLRQGVGEAFF. The CDR3 bases are TGTGCCAGCAGCCTGAGACAGGGGGTCGGTGAAGCTTTCTTT.

The rearrangement joins TRBV3-1 (or the pseudogene TRBV3-2) to TRBJ1-3; D perhaps matches TRBD1 (5 bases). V was trimmed by 4 bases and J by 0 bases, leaving 10 bases between them. The germline CDR1 and CDR2 sequences are LGHDT and YNNKEL (reference sequence). This CDR3 spans 15 amino acids. The CDR3 is CASSPQGGSGNTIYF. The CDR3 DNA reads TGTGCCAGCAGCCCCCAGGGAGGCTCTGGAAACACCATATATTTT.

V and J are TRBV10-1 and TRBJ2-3, with a weak D call TRBD2 (5 bases). Germline loops: CDR1 WNHNN, CDR2 SYGVQD (reference sequence). CDR3 length: 14 residues. With 3 bases removed from V and 1 base from J, the gap between germline ends came to 8 bases. Written as DNA, the CDR3 is TGCGCCAGCAGTGAACGGCGGGGCACAGATACGCAGTATTTT. Translation gives CASSERRGTDTQYF.

V gene TRBV9 combines with J gene TRBJ1-2; TRBD1 matches 8 bases. CDR1 SGDLS and CDR2 YYNGEE come from the germline V gene. Trimming took 0 bases from V and 4 from J; bases not matched to a gene: 11. The CDR3 is 17 residues long. The CDR3 spells CASSVEPGGAYSYGYTF. The DNA for the CDR3 is TGTGCCAGCAGCGTAGAGCCAGGGGGCGCTTATAGCTATGGCTACACCTTC.

This clone was seen a single time. The chain links TRBV30 to TRBJ2-1, with 8 bases fitting TRBD1. J was trimmed by 9 bases and V by 5 bases; bases with no gene match: 9. The CDR3 extends over 13 amino acids. CDR1 is GTSNPN, CDR2 SVGIG, per germline (reference sequence). The CDR3 region has the DNA TGTGCCTGGGGAGGACAGGGTAAAGGTGAGCAGTTCTTC. Its translation: CAWGGQGKGEQFF.

The V call is TRBV27, the J call TRBJ2-5, with TRBD1 matching over 7 bases. The trim removed 4 bases at V and 5 bases at J, leaving 4 bases unmatched. This CDR3 comprises 13 residues. Germline V lookup: CDR1 MNHEY, CDR2 SMNVEV (reference sequence). The CDR3 sequence: CASSSQGWETQYF. The CDR3 coding sequence is TGTGCCAGCAGTTCACAGGGGTGGGAGACCCAGTACTTC.

The chain has TRBV7-9 and TRBJ1-6; 7 bases map to TRBD1. The CDR3 totals 15 residues. Germline lookup yields CDR1 SEHNR and CDR2 FQNEAQ (reference sequence). The V and J ends lost 5 bases and 9 bases, in that order; junction bases with no gene match: 10. The CDR3 DNA reads as TGTGCCAGCAGCCCTAGGGGGCATGAAGGTTCACCCCTCCACTTT. Protein product: CASSPRGHEGSPLHF.

The J gene is TRBJ2-7, the V gene TRBV29-1; D is perhaps TRBD2 (6 bases). This CDR3 has 10 amino acids. Trimming removed 6 bases from V and 7 bases from J, with 10 bases in between. The germline V gene encodes CDR1 SQVTM and CDR2 ANQGSEA. The CDR3, as DNA: TGCAGCGTCGGGGGAGTAGAGCAGTACTTC. Encoded protein: CSVGGVEQYF.

This clone was counted a single time. The V and J genes are TRBV27 and TRBJ1-2, with 11 nucleotides matching TRBD1. This CDR3 has 17 amino acids. Trimming at V came to 2 bases and at J to 1 base, leaving 6 bases not matched to a gene. Per germline, CDR1 MNHEY and CDR2 SMNVEV (reference sequence). The CDR3 loop reads CASSLIRGTGGNYGYTF. The CDR3 DNA follows: TGTGCCAGCAGTTTAATTCGGGGGACAGGGGGTAACTATGGCTACACCTTC.